The 9 T cell receptor beta chains below all came from one sample that was sequenced in a study of response to subunit inactivated influenza vaccine. TCRdb reanalysed the RT-PCR reads using MiXCR and keeps one entry per CDR3 protein. The sample lists 300,000 to 350,000 distinct CDR3 sequences, roughly 22% seen once, with around a tenth in the top ten. The material was PBMCs from blood, obtained less than 22 months after vaccination. These receptors were taken from a man between 50 and 75 years old who received an inactivated influenza vaccine.

This chain joins TRBV6-1 and TRBJ2-1, with a possible D match to TRBD2 (6 bases). The CDR3 runs 16 residues. V lost 6 bases and J lost 2, with 17 bases in between. Germline CDR1 MNHNS, CDR2 SASEGT. The CDR3 reads CASSTQTGGAYNEQFF. Written as DNA, the CDR3 is TGTGCCAGCAGCACCCAAACAGGAGGGGCCTACAATGAGCAGTTCTTC.

This clonotype was seen a handful of times. The gene calls are TRBV18 and TRBJ1-1, with 7 bases aligning to TRBD1. This CDR3 contains 18 residues. The J segment lost 7 bases and the V segment lost 3 bases, leaving 20 bases of the junction unmatched. The germline V gene encodes CDR1 KGHSH and CDR2 LQKENI. The CDR3, as DNA: TGTGCCAGCTCACCTGGGATTTGGGACAGCCCCCAAAGCGATGAAGCTTTCTTT. This gives the protein CASSPGIWDSPQSDEAFF.

This clonotype was counted only a few times. This sequence joins TRBV7-2 and TRBJ1-5, with D perhaps TRBD1 (5 bases). The CDR3 is made up of 16 amino acids. V lost 3 bases to trimming and J lost 2 bases, with 14 bases between them. The germline V gene has CDR1 SGHTA and CDR2 FQGNSA. The CDR3 DNA is TGTGCCAGCAGCTTGTTATCCTCGGGGGGCAATCAGCCCCAGCATTTT. Its protein is CASSLLSSGGNQPQHF.

This clonotype has a handful of counts. The rearrangement uses TRBV15 and TRBJ1-6; a possible D gene is TRBD1 (5 bases). Germline CDR1 and CDR2: LNHNV and YYDKDF (reference sequence). The CDR3 loop spans 15 amino acids. V dropped 2 bases and J dropped 9 bases, with 14 bases sitting between them. CDR3 in amino acids: CATSRRGGTGSPLHF. The DNA of the CDR3 is TGTGCCACCAGCAGACGAGGCGGGACGGGTTCACCCCTCCACTTT.

This clonotype came up a few times. The rearrangement uses TRBV6-4 and TRBJ2-7; D unresolved. Trimming shortened V by 2 bases and J by 2 bases, and 16 bases separated the two germline ends. Germline CDR1 reads MRHNA; CDR2 reads SNTAGT. The CDR3 covers 16 residues. The CDR3 DNA reads as TGTGCCAGCAGTGACGACGTTACAGATATTGCCTACGAGCAGTACTTC. Protein: CASSDDVTDIAYEQYF.

The rearrangement uses TRBV12-3 or TRBV12-4 and TRBJ2-7; D gene ambiguous. Trimming left V 3 bases short and J 5 bases short, with 11 bases between. This CDR3 has 13 residues. CDR3 in amino acids: CASSFSTGDEQYF. In DNA form, the CDR3 reads TGTGCCAGCAGTTTTTCTACTGGGGACGAGCAGTACTTC.

The chain combines TRBV4-3 with TRBJ1-2, with a possible D match to TRBD1 (5 bases). The CDR3 contains 14 residues. V was trimmed by 4 bases and J by 8 bases, leaving 17 bases between them. Looked up from germline, CDR1 is LGHNA and CDR2 is YSLEER. The CDR3 is CASSPQQGSEGYTF. The CDR3, as DNA: TGCGCCAGCAGCCCCCAGCAGGGAAGCGAGGGCTACACCTTC.

The rearrangement uses TRBV9 and TRBJ2-7; 8 bases map to TRBD2. V lost 0 bases, J lost 1 base, and 3 bases stayed unmatched. Per the germline V gene, CDR1 is SGDLS and CDR2 is YYNGEE. The CDR3 sequence is 15 residues long. CDR3: CASSVDTSGSYEQYF. The CDR3 DNA sequence: TGTGCCAGCAGCGTAGATACTAGCGGATCCTACGAGCAGTACTTC.

The chain links TRBV5-1 to TRBJ2-1; unclear D gene. The ends were cut back, 1 base at V and 2 bases at J, with 13 bases in the middle. Germline loops: CDR1 SGHRS, CDR2 YFSETQ. This CDR3 has 16 residues. CDR3 amino acids: CASSLLSLPAYNEQFF. The CDR3 nucleotides read TGCGCCAGCAGCTTGCTTTCCCTGCCAGCCTACAATGAGCAGTTCTTC.